This T cell receptor beta chain was captured in a study of blood T cell repertoires in COVID-19. As for the study in general: Acute and convalescent COVID-19 specimens originated in the United States, Italy and Spain. PBMCs, B-cell-depleted T cells, or T cells were the source of the cDNA or gDNA that made up the material.

As originally analysed: Estimates of nucleated cell counts were drawn from the amplification of reference gene primers. Using immunoSEQ multiplex PCR, the repertoire was profiled, and TCRdb retains in-frame clones only, with some absent. D and trimming come from the DNA, and the V and J calls and clone size come from that table. The sample holds about 60,000 clones, 85% seen once. With 8 bases removed from V and 5 bases from J, the gap between germline ends came to 15 bases. The CDR3 has 13 residues. Germline CDR1 reads MNHEY; CDR2 reads SVGAGI. The TCR sequence derives from a human donor in a cohort sampled during active COVID-19. Sequencing was carried out using peripheral blood. This chain uses TRBV6-5 with TRBJ1-1, with a tentative D call TRBD1 (5 bases). CDR3 DNA: TGTGCCAGCCTGCGGCAGGGAGGAACTGAAGCTTTCTTT. Its translation is CASLRQGGTEAFF.